Shown below are 25 T cell receptor beta chains from a single sample sequenced in a study of patients and donors after allogeneic stem cell transplantation. One entry per CDR3 protein, called by TCRdb with MiXCR from the RT-PCR reads. The repertoire holds tens of thousands of distinct CDR3 sequences, with 10% to 15% as singletons. Sample: blood, either unsorted or a sorted T cell fraction (not recorded which). These receptors originate from a human donor who was either an allogeneic HSCT recipient or a stem cell or donor lymphocyte infusion donor (not recorded which). It is not recorded whose cells these are; they may come from a transplant donor.

The chain is built from TRBV3-1 and TRBJ2-3, with 10 bases aligning to TRBD2. This CDR3 is 19 amino acids long. The V and J ends lost 4 bases and 2 bases, in that order; junction bases with no gene match: 15. CDR1 LGHDT and CDR2 YNNKEL come from the germline V gene (reference sequence). CDR3 nucleotide sequence: TGTGCCAGCAGCCCCTGGGAGGGGCTAGCGGGAGTGTCCACAGATACGCAGTATTTT. It yields the protein CASSPWEGLAGVSTDTQYF.

The chain joins TRBV6-5 to TRBJ2-7, with D maybe TRBD2 (5 bases). Trimming left V 4 bases short and J 1 base short, with 14 bases between. This CDR3 region has 15 residues. The germline CDR1 and CDR2 sequences are MNHEY and SVGAGI. The CDR3 loop is CASSFLNSGSYEQYF. Written as DNA, the CDR3 is TGTGCCAGCAGTTTTCTGAACAGCGGATCCTACGAGCAGTACTTC.

In its sample, this clonotype was seen a few times. V gene TRBV20-1 combines with J gene TRBJ1-1; TRBD1 might be the D (6 bases). Germline lookup yields CDR1 DFQATT and CDR2 SNEGSKA (reference sequence). Trimming shortened V by 1 base and J by 3 bases, and 12 bases separated the two germline ends. This CDR3 region has 14 residues. CDR3 region: CSARGAGAYTEAFF. The CDR3 coding sequence is TGCAGTGCTAGAGGTGCAGGGGCCTACACTGAAGCTTTCTTT.

The chain carries TRBV3-1 and TRBJ2-7, with a tentative D call TRBD1 (6 bases). Germline V gene data show CDR1 as LGHDT and CDR2 as YNNKEL (reference sequence). V lost 6 bases and J lost 3, with 18 bases in between. The CDR3 sequence is 15 residues long. CDR3 amino acids: CASSDPRGFIYEQYF. CDR3 bases: TGTGCCAGCAGTGATCCCAGGGGATTTATCTACGAGCAGTACTTC.

This clonotype has a handful of counts. The rearrangement uses TRBV9 and TRBJ2-2; the D gene is possibly TRBD1 (5 bases). V shed 0 bases and J shed 0 bases, with 6 bases lying between them. Germline CDR1 and CDR2: SGDLS and YYNGEE. This CDR3 is built from 15 residues. CDR3 residues: CASSVGTTNTGELFF. CDR3 in DNA: TGTGCCAGCAGCGTAGGGACAACGAACACCGGGGAGCTGTTTTTT.

The chain recombines TRBV29-1 with TRBJ1-2; 11 bases line up with TRBD1. In germline, CDR1 is SQVTM, CDR2 ANQGSEA. This CDR3 is built from 13 residues. Trimming removed 8 bases from V and 3 bases from J; junction bases left unmatched: 5. CDR3 region: CSLRDRGDYGYTF. CDR3 DNA sequence: TGCAGCCTGCGGGACAGGGGGGACTATGGCTACACCTTC.

V and J are TRBV20-1 and TRBJ1-3, with TRBD1 matching 8 bases. Germline V gene sequence: CDR1 DFQATT, CDR2 SNEGSKA (reference sequence). Germline trimming cut 6 bases from V and 2 bases from J; bases unmatched to any gene: 6. The CDR3 length is 14 residues. The CDR3 loop reads CSASQGAAGNTIYF. CDR3 bases: TGCAGTGCGAGTCAGGGGGCAGCTGGAAACACCATATATTTT.

The chain is built from TRBV7-6 and TRBJ2-1; D uncertain. The CDR3 totals 12 residues. V lost 5 bases and J lost 8, with 10 bases in between. Germline CDR1 SGHVS, CDR2 FNYEAQ. The CDR3 loop reads CASSPYTDEQFF. CDR3 DNA sequence: TGTGCCAGCAGCCCCTACACAGATGAGCAGTTCTTC. The full variable domain, completed using reference TRBV7-6 and TRBJ2-1, is GAGVSQSPRYKVTKRGQDVALRCDPISGHVSLYWYRQALGQGPEFLTYFNYEAQQDKSGLPNDRFSAERPEGSISTLTIQRTEQRDSAMYRCASSPYTDEQFFGPGTRLTVL.

This clonotype was picked up a small number of times. This sequence joins TRBV18 and TRBJ2-7; D uncertain. The CDR3 extends over 13 amino acids. Germline CDR1 reads KGHSH; CDR2 reads LQKENI. Trimming left V 6 bases short and J 0 bases short, with 9 bases between. CDR3 region: CASSRSFSYEQYF. CDR3 coding DNA: TGTGCCAGCTCCAGGAGTTTCTCCTACGAGCAGTACTTC.

The rearrangement links TRBV20-1 to TRBJ1-2, with 10 bases matching TRBD1. V lost 5 bases, J lost 2 bases, and 5 bases stayed unmatched. Per germline, CDR1 DFQATT and CDR2 SNEGSKA (reference sequence). The CDR3 has 14 amino acids. CDR3 sequence: CSALRTGGNYGYTF. CDR3 DNA: TGCAGTGCTCTTAGGACAGGGGGGAACTATGGCTACACCTTC.

The chain employs TRBV6-5 and TRBJ2-2, with 10 bases fitting TRBD1. J was trimmed by 4 bases and V by 5 bases; bases with no gene match: 7. The CDR3 spans 16 residues. The V gene's germline CDR1 is MNHEY and CDR2 SVGAGI. CDR3 sequence reads: CASSLPRDRGTGELFF. For the CDR3, the DNA is TGTGCCAGCAGTCTACCCCGGGACAGGGGCACCGGGGAGCTGTTTTTT.

This clonotype appeared many times. The chain is built from TRBV5-1 and TRBJ1-5; 7 bases match TRBD1. This CDR3 region has 15 residues. Germline CDR1 and CDR2: SGHRS and YFSETQ. V gave up 3 bases and J gave up 1 base; unmatched junction bases: 4. CDR3 DNA sequence: TGCGCCAGCAGCTCGGAGGGGGCGAGCAATCAGCCCCAGCATTTT. Residues: CASSSEGASNQPQHF.

The V call is TRBV6-5, the J call TRBJ1-1; D is unclear. V shed 6 bases and J shed 5 bases, with 7 bases lying between them. Per the germline V gene, CDR1 is MNHEY and CDR2 is SVGAGI. CDR3 size: 11 residues. The CDR3 DNA is TGTGCCAGCAGGCTTGGAACTGAAGCTTTCTTT. Protein sequence: CASRLGTEAFF.

The CDR3 nucleotides read TGTGCCAGCAGCTTAGGTGGGACATCCACAGATACGCAGTATTTT. Encoded protein: CASSLGGTSTDTQYF. The chain joins TRBV11-2 to TRBJ2-3; possible D gene TRBD1, 6 bases. This CDR3 spans 15 amino acids. The germline CDR1 and CDR2 sequences are SGHAT and FQNNGV. Trimming removed 1 base at V and 2 bases at J, with 10 bases between.

This clonotype has a handful of counts. The chain joins TRBV10-3 to TRBJ1-5; 7 bases agree with TRBD1. CDR1 is ENHRY, CDR2 SYGVKD, per germline. This CDR3 is built from 15 residues. V shed 8 bases and J 5 bases; nucleotides not matched to a gene: 12. In nucleotides, the CDR3 is TGTGCCATCTCAACACAGGGGAGTGGGCATCAGCCCCAGCATTTT. It codes for CAISTQGSGHQPQHF.

This chain uses TRBV27 with TRBJ2-7, with D tentatively TRBD2 (5 bases). Per the germline V gene, CDR1 is MNHEY and CDR2 is SMNVEV (reference sequence). The V and J ends lost 3 bases and 0 bases respectively, with 9 bases between them. The CDR3 is 14 residues long. The CDR3 is CASSFRGHSYEQYF. In nucleotides, the CDR3 is TGTGCCAGCAGTTTTCGAGGGCACTCCTACGAGCAGTACTTC.

V and J are TRBV15 and TRBJ2-7; weak D call: TRBD1 (5 bases). The length of the CDR3 is 15 residues. V dropped 0 bases and J dropped 5 bases, with 14 bases sitting between them. CDR1 is LNHNV, CDR2 YYDKDF, per germline (reference sequence). The CDR3 loop is CATSRDRPGLDEQYF. In DNA form, the CDR3 reads TGTGCCACCAGCAGAGATCGTCCAGGGTTGGACGAGCAGTACTTC.

This clonotype appeared many times. The chain uses TRBV20-1 and TRBJ1-5; the D is unclear. The ends were cut back, 4 bases at V and 9 bases at J, with 19 bases in the middle. Germline loops: CDR1 DFQATT, CDR2 SNEGSKA (reference sequence). CDR3 length: 14 amino acids. CDR3 protein: CSATADSLYGPQHF. The CDR3 DNA reads as TGCAGTGCTACCGCAGACTCCCTTTACGGGCCCCAGCATTTT.

The chain joins TRBV12-3 or TRBV12-4 to TRBJ2-7; TRBD1 matches at 9 bases. Trimming took 8 bases from V and 6 from J; bases not matched to a gene: 14. The CDR3 covers 15 residues. The CDR3 sequence: CASSYPGQGLREQYF. Here the CDR3 DNA reads TGTGCCAGCTCTTATCCGGGACAGGGCCTCCGCGAGCAGTACTTC.

The chain has TRBV20-1 and TRBJ2-1; D may correspond to TRBD1 or TRBD2 (5 bases each). The CDR3 totals 14 residues. CDR1 and CDR2 from the germline V gene are DFQATT and SNEGSKA (reference sequence). Trimming stripped 5 bases from V and 7 bases from J, with 18 bases between. The CDR3: CSALRGRGINEQFF. In DNA, the CDR3 is TGCAGTGCTCTACGGGGTAGGGGTATAAATGAGCAGTTCTTC.

This clonotype was seen many times. The chain has TRBV5-5 and TRBJ2-7, with a tentative D call TRBD1 (6 bases). Germline-derived CDR1 and CDR2 are SGHKS and YYEKEE (reference sequence). This CDR3 spans 15 amino acids. V lost 5 bases and J 4 bases, leaving 19 bases between the germline ends. Written as DNA, the CDR3 is TGTGCCAGCAGAAAGTACCGGGACACGGTTTACGAGCAGTACTTC. Amino acid sequence: CASRKYRDTVYEQYF.

This chain links TRBV27 with TRBJ2-6, with no clear D. V dropped 3 bases and J dropped 3 bases, with 12 bases sitting between them. The germline V gene has CDR1 MNHEY and CDR2 SMNVEV (reference sequence). This CDR3 spans 16 amino acids. The CDR3: CASSLVSQIGANVLTF. The CDR3 DNA is TGTGCCAGCAGTTTGGTCAGCCAGATTGGGGCCAACGTCCTGACTTTC.

This clonotype showed up many times. This chain uses TRBV12-3 or TRBV12-4 with TRBJ2-1, with D hard to call. Trimming pared 0 bases from V and 8 bases from J, leaving 11 bases between. The CDR3 spans 14 residues. The CDR3 coding sequence is TGTGCCAGCAGTTTAGCGGGCCCGAGAGATGAGCAGTTCTTC. It codes for CASSLAGPRDEQFF.

V is TRBV12-3 or TRBV12-4 and J is TRBJ2-7, with 10 bases fitting TRBD1. The CDR3 has 15 residues. With V trimmed by 7 bases and J by 5 bases, 11 bases remained unmatched. The CDR3 DNA sequence: TGTGCCAGCACCGTCACCGGGACAGGGGTCCACGAGCAGTACTTC. The encoded protein is CASTVTGTGVHEQYF.

For the CDR3, the DNA is TGCAGTGCTACTAAAAGCTTGGGTCCTTCTAGCACAGATACGCAGTATTTT. Translated: CSATKSLGPSSTDTQYF. The chain has TRBV20-1 and TRBJ2-3; D is uncertain. V was clipped by 4 bases and J by 0 bases, with 20 bases between them. CDR1 and CDR2 (germline): DFQATT, SNEGSKA (reference sequence). This CDR3 is built from 17 residues.